Sequencing of this T cell receptor (beta chain) was carried out in a study of PD-1 blockade in classical Hodgkin lymphoma. The CDR3 has 13 residues. The V and J ends lost 2 bases and 12 bases respectively, with 17 bases between them. The V gene's germline CDR1 is MNHEY and CDR2 SMNVEV (reference sequence). On this clone: Its target is unknown.

Study findings and constraints: CD4+ but not CD8+ TCR diversity rose significantly by C4D1.

Relapses following autologous stem cell transplantation were seen in all patients, with brentuximab vedotin exposure varying. Through magnetic negative selection, CD8+ T cells were separated from PBMCs that had been thawed. When best responses were assessed, they were complete response, partial response or progressive disease. Sequencing used immunoSEQ multiplex PCR; TCRdb keeps in-frame clones, though not all of them. The sample has 1,500 or so clones, approximately 84% seen once. The chain joins TRBV27 to TRBJ2-7; D is unresolved. This TCR was sampled from a human donor with classical Hodgkin lymphoma. The sample consisted of CD8+ T cells from blood, taken at baseline. The CDR3 nucleotides read TGTGCCAGCAGTTTACTCGAGGATCGCCTCCTGTACTTC. Translation gives CASSLLEDRLLYF.